A single sample is the source of the 15 T cell receptor beta chains below, sequenced in a study of T cells in Graves' hyperthyroidism and ophthalmopathy. TCR beta CDR3 regions were amplified from RNA. Researchers ran a first-round RT-PCR on the TCR CDR3 using the HTBI primer set. TCRdb itself ran the multiplex PCR reads through MiXCR, one entry per CDR3 protein. The sample has approximately 600,000 distinct CDR3 sequences, around 14% seen once; the top ten hold 7% to 9%. Sequencing input: blood. The receptors were gathered from a woman aged 18-29 years with Graves' ophthalmopathy.

The chain links TRBV6-2 or TRBV6-3 to TRBJ2-3; 11 bases align to TRBD2. J lost 0 bases, V lost 3 bases, and 5 bases had no gene match. CDR3 length equals 17 residues. From germline, CDR1 is MNHEY and CDR2 SVGEGT. The CDR3 protein is CASSYQTSGVSTDTQYF. Written as DNA, the CDR3 is TGTGCCAGCAGTTATCAGACTAGCGGGGTGAGCACAGATACGCAGTATTTT.

This clonotype was seen many times. The chain is built from TRBV12-3 or TRBV12-4 and TRBJ2-7, with D maybe TRBD1 (7 bases). This CDR3 comprises 14 residues. The V gene lost 6 bases and the J gene lost 0 bases, with 12 bases spanning the gap. The DNA for the CDR3 is TGTGCCAGCAGAGACAGGGAGGACTCCTACGAGCAGTACTTC. Translating it yields CASRDREDSYEQYF.

This clonotype was seen a handful of times. The genes are TRBV9 and TRBJ2-2; D is unclear. Germline V gene data show CDR1 as SGDLS and CDR2 as YYNGEE. The CDR3 is 13 amino acids. Trimming pared 2 bases from V and 6 bases from J, leaving 8 bases between. The CDR3 sequence: CASSVMGAGELFF. CDR3 sequence (DNA): TGTGCCAGCAGCGTTATGGGTGCCGGGGAGCTGTTTTTT.

Ten or more counts support this clonotype. The rearrangement links TRBV7-2 to TRBJ1-4, with 7 positions matching TRBD1. Germline V gene sequence: CDR1 SGHTA, CDR2 FQGNSA. V dropped 4 bases and J dropped 8; count of bases not matched to a gene: 10. The CDR3 has 15 residues. DNA for the CDR3: TGTGCCAGCAGCTCCACCAGGGGGTATAGAGAAAAACTGTTTTTT. Its protein product is CASSSTRGYREKLFF.

The chain uses TRBV7-2 and TRBJ2-1; 10 nucleotides line up with TRBD2. Germline V lookup: CDR1 SGHTA, CDR2 FQGNSA. The CDR3 is 16 amino acids. V shed 5 bases, J shed 6 bases, and the junction held 10 bases outside the gene matches. The CDR3 here is CASSPIRPSGSNEQFF. CDR3 DNA: TGTGCCAGCAGCCCAATAAGGCCTAGCGGGAGCAATGAGCAGTTCTTC.

This clonotype occurred many times. V gene TRBV12-3 or TRBV12-4 combines with J gene TRBJ2-7; D is uncertain. V was pared by 0 bases and J by 3 bases, with 6 bases between. This CDR3 contains 13 residues. CDR3 in amino acids: CASSLASVYEQYF. Here the CDR3 DNA reads TGTGCCAGCAGTTTAGCGTCAGTCTACGAGCAGTACTTC.

This clonotype was counted a few times. The chain recombines TRBV9 with TRBJ1-1, with D perhaps matching TRBD1 (6 bases). This CDR3 region has 13 residues. V was trimmed by 5 bases and J by 1 base, leaving 9 bases between them. Germline values: CDR1 SGDLS, CDR2 YYNGEE. The CDR3 reads CASRGTPNTEAFF. CDR3 sequence (DNA): TGTGCCAGCAGAGGGACACCGAACACTGAAGCTTTCTTT.

About this clonotype itself: This may stem from a read error, because a much larger clone lies one nucleotide away. This chain links TRBV5-4 with TRBJ2-7, with D hard to call. The J call may be in error: the DNA end matches TRBJ2-1 better. CDR1 is SGHNT, CDR2 YYREEE, per germline (reference sequence). CDR3 size: 14 residues. The CDR3 sequence: CASSLGSPTYEQFF. The CDR3 DNA reads TGTGCCAGCAGCTTGGGCAGCCCGACCTACGAGCAGTTCTTC.

This clonotype showed up many times. For the CDR3, the DNA is TGTGCCAGCAGCGCAAGCGGGAGAAAGGGGGAGACCCAGTACTTC. Translating it yields CASSASGRKGETQYF. The chain has TRBV11-1 and TRBJ2-5, with 8 nucleotides matching TRBD2. Germline CDR1 is SGHAT and CDR2 is FQDESV (reference sequence). CDR3 length: 15 amino acids. The trim removed 5 bases at V and 5 bases at J, leaving 10 bases unmatched.

There are many counts of this clonotype. This chain links TRBV9 with TRBJ2-7, with 8 bases identical to TRBD1. With 0 bases clipped from V and 3 bases from J, the junction kept 5 bases outside the gene matches. The CDR3 sequence is 15 residues long. Germline loops: CDR1 SGDLS, CDR2 YYNGEE. In DNA, the CDR3 is TGTGCCAGCAGCGTAGGCGGGACAGGATACTACGAGCAGTACTTC. Encoded protein: CASSVGGTGYYEQYF.

This clonotype was recorded at least ten times. The rearrangement uses TRBV11-3 and TRBJ2-1; the match to TRBD2 covers 9 bases. The trim removed 5 bases at V and 3 bases at J, leaving 8 bases unmatched. The CDR3 totals 16 residues. CDR1 SGHNT and CDR2 YENEEA come from the germline V gene. In nucleotides, the CDR3 is TGTGCCAGCAGCCGGAGGACTAGCGTTTACTACAATGAGCAGTTCTTC. This codes for CASSRRTSVYYNEQFF.

This clonotype was counted many times. This chain links TRBV6-2 or TRBV6-3 with TRBJ1-5, with a weak D call TRBD1 (5 bases). The V gene lost 2 bases and the J gene lost 3 bases, with 11 bases spanning the gap. The CDR3 has 15 residues. Germline V gene sequence: CDR1 MNHEY, CDR2 SVGEGT. The CDR3 coding sequence is TGTGCCAGCAGTTACCTCGGGACCGACAATCAGCCCCAGCATTTT. This codes for CASSYLGTDNQPQHF.

This clonotype turned up a few times. The chain combines TRBV27 with TRBJ2-5, with 10 bases fitting TRBD1. The CDR3 sequence is 11 residues long. CDR1 is MNHEY, CDR2 SMNVEV, per germline (reference sequence). Trimming cost V 9 bases and J 7 bases; bases outside gene matches: 2. In DNA form, the CDR3 reads TGTGCCAGTGGGACAGGGGTGACCCAGTACTTC. Translated, it gives CASGTGVTQYF.

This clonotype has ten or more counts. The chain has TRBV7-2 and TRBJ1-1; D not certain. The CDR3 runs 14 residues. CDR1 is SGHTA, CDR2 FQGNSA, per germline. With 5 bases removed from V and 8 bases from J, the gap between germline ends came to 18 bases. The CDR3 DNA follows: TGTGCCAGCAGCCAACTAGGGTCGGGCAGCGAAGCTTTCTTT. Its protein product is CASSQLGSGSEAFF.

The chain combines TRBV5-4 with TRBJ2-1; 8 positions agree with TRBD2. The CDR3 is made up of 19 amino acids. The trim removed 7 bases at V and 2 bases at J, leaving 20 bases unmatched. The germline V gene encodes CDR1 SGHNT and CDR2 YYREEE (reference sequence). The CDR3, as DNA: TGTGCCAGCTCGACCCCGCGAAGCGGGAGACAAGGGGCCTACAATGAGCAGTTCTTC. This translates into CASSTPRSGRQGAYNEQFF.